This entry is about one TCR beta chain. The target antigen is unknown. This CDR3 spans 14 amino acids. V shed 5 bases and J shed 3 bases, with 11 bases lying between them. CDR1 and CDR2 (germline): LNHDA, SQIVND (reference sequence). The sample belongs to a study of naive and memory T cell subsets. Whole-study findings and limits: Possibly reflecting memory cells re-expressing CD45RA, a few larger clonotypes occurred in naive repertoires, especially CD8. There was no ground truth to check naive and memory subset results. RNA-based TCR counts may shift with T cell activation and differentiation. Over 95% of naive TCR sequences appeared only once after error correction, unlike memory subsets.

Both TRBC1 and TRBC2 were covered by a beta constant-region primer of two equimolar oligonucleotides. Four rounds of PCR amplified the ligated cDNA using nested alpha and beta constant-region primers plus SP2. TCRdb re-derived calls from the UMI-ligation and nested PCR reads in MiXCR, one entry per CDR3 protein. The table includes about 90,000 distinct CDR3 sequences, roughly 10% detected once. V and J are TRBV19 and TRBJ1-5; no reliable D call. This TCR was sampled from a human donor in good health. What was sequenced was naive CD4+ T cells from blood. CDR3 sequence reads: CASSASTLNQPQHF. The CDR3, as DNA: TGTGCCAGTAGTGCCAGTACCCTCAATCAGCCCCAGCATTTT.